The 13 T cell receptor beta chains listed next were all sequenced from one sample in a study of blood T cell repertoires in COVID-19. The table came from immunoSEQ multiplex PCR; TCRdb's copy has only in-frame clones and leaves some out. The sample lists about 140,000 clones; approximately 80% were seen once. The sample taken for sequencing was peripheral blood. These receptors came from a woman aged 60-75 years with acute or convalescent COVID-19.

This clone was observed a single time. The chain recombines TRBV2 with TRBJ2-2; 9 bases map to TRBD1. V trimming: 6 bases; J trimming: 6 bases; junction bases outside the gene matches: 5. The CDR3 runs 14 residues. Germline CDR1 reads SNHLY; CDR2 reads FYNNEI. The CDR3 protein is CASSRGQGSGELFF. The CDR3 DNA is TGTGCCAGCAGCCGGGGACAGGGATCCGGGGAGCTGTTTTTT.

The chain uses TRBV5-4 and TRBJ1-2; D might be TRBD1 (6 bases). The V gene's germline CDR1 is SGHNT and CDR2 YYREEE (reference sequence). CDR3 length: 14 amino acids. Trimming pared 4 bases from V and 4 bases from J, leaving 14 bases between. The CDR3 DNA follows: TGTGCCAGCAGCCTCGGACAGTCGGGCTATGGCTACACCTTC. It specifies CASSLGQSGYGYTF.

The chain recombines TRBV15 with TRBJ2-1; TRBD2 matches at 9 bases. This CDR3 is 16 amino acids long. CDR1 and CDR2 (germline): LNHNV, YYDKDF (reference sequence). V lost 0 bases, J lost 4 bases, and 4 bases stayed unmatched. CDR3 amino acids: CATSRDKTSGYNEQFF. CDR3 DNA: TGTGCCACCAGCAGAGATAAGACTAGCGGTTACAATGAGCAGTTCTTC.

This sequence joins TRBV28 and TRBJ2-7; tentatively, D is TRBD2 (6 bases). Germline CDR1 is MDHEN and CDR2 is SYDVKM. The CDR3 sequence is 13 residues long. V lost 3 bases and J lost 7, with 13 bases in between. The CDR3 sequence: CASSLGGCREQYF. CDR3 DNA sequence: TGTGCCAGCAGTTTGGGGGGATGTCGGGAGCAGTACTTC.

The rearrangement links TRBV2 to TRBJ2-7; 13 positions agree with TRBD2. CDR1 and CDR2 (germline): SNHLY, FYNNEI. V was pared by 7 bases and J by 5 bases, with 5 bases of the junction left unmatched. The CDR3 consists of 14 residues. CDR3 nucleotides: TGTGCCAGCAATCGACTAGCGGGAGGTCACGAGCAGTACTTC. This translates into CASNRLAGGHEQYF.

This sequence joins TRBV5-1 and TRBJ2-3; 9 nucleotides align to TRBD2. Germline lookup yields CDR1 SGHRS and CDR2 YFSETQ. The J segment lost 0 bases and the V segment lost 4 bases, leaving 6 bases of the junction unmatched. CDR3 length: 16 residues. CDR3 in amino acids: CASSGRLAASTDTQYF. CDR3 DNA sequence: TGCGCCAGCAGCGGGAGACTAGCGGCGAGCACAGATACGCAGTATTTT.

Here the CDR3 DNA reads TGTGCCAGCAGCTTTGGGACAGTTTACGAGCAGTACTTC. It yields the protein CASSFGTVYEQYF. The gene calls are TRBV13 and TRBJ2-7, with TRBD1 identical over 7 bases. The CDR3 spans 13 residues. CDR1 PRHDT and CDR2 FYEKMQ come from the germline V gene (reference sequence). After removal of 3 bases from V and 4 bases from J, the junction contained 3 bases not matched to a gene.

The V gene is TRBV7-9, the J gene TRBJ2-7; a weak D match, TRBD1 (6 bases). CDR3 size: 12 residues. Germline V gene data show CDR1 as SEHNR and CDR2 as FQNEAQ (reference sequence). Trimming stripped 5 bases from V and 4 bases from J, with 9 bases between. This CDR3 is CASSPTGYEQYF. CDR3 nucleotide sequence: TGTGCCAGCAGCCCTACAGGGTACGAGCAGTACTTC.

In its sample, this clone was seen once. The chain employs TRBV5-1 and TRBJ2-1, with D possibly TRBD2 on 5 matching bases. CDR1 is SGHRS and CDR2 is YFSETQ in the germline V gene. This CDR3 contains 12 residues. V lost 2 bases and J lost 6, with 6 bases in between. CDR3 in DNA: TGCGCCAGCAGCTTCGCGGGCAATGAGCAGTTCTTC. It specifies CASSFAGNEQFF.

The rearrangement joins TRBV28 to TRBJ2-2, with 16 positions matching TRBD2. Per germline, CDR1 MDHEN and CDR2 SYDVKM. CDR3 size: 19 residues. J gave up 7 bases and V 0 bases, and 8 bases lay outside the gene matches. The CDR3 DNA is TGTGCCAGCAGTTTATGGGGGACTAGCGGGAGGGCCTTCGTCGGGGAGCTGTTTTTT. Protein sequence: CASSLWGTSGRAFVGELFF.

This clone was counted only a few times. The V call is TRBV6-5, the J call TRBJ2-7; the match to TRBD2 covers 8 bases. Per the germline V gene, CDR1 is MNHEY and CDR2 is SVGAGI. The length of the CDR3 is 13 residues. Trimming cost V 6 bases and J 2 bases; bases outside gene matches: 3. The CDR3 nucleotides read TGTGCCAGCAGCGCGGGACTAGCCTACGAGCAGTACTTC. Protein: CASSAGLAYEQYF.

This sequence joins TRBV11-2 and TRBJ2-1; possibly TRBD1 for D (6 bases). The CDR3 spans 15 residues. The V gene lost 4 bases and the J gene lost 3 bases, with 13 bases spanning the gap. CDR1 is SGHAT, CDR2 FQNNGV, per germline. In nucleotides, the CDR3 is TGTGCCAGCAGCTCGAGGACAGCTCTCTACAATGAGCAGTTCTTC. It specifies CASSSRTALYNEQFF.

The chain employs TRBV5-1 and TRBJ1-3; D perhaps matches TRBD1 (6 bases). This CDR3 spans 17 amino acids. Trimming cost V 1 base and J 3 bases, with 17 bases left between them. Germline lookup yields CDR1 SGHRS and CDR2 YFSETQ. The CDR3 region has the DNA TGCGCCAGCAGCTTGAGCCTCGCGGGGGGCAGTGGAAACACCATATATTTT. Translated, it gives CASSLSLAGGSGNTIYF.